The 18 T cell receptor beta chains below all came from one sample that was sequenced in a study of CD8+ T cells in alopecia areata. The sequencing template was cDNA reverse transcribed from extracted RNA. Only in-frame clones appear in the TCRdb table, and some are missing; sequencing was by immunoSEQ multiplex PCR. This sample has roughly 120,000 clones, with 56% found just once. Documented treatment: oral pan-JAK inhibitor, 5-10 mg twice daily. The sequencing used CD4+ T cells sorted from blood, collected at week 24, from a patient treated with tofacitinib. Every receptor here comes from a human donor with alopecia areata.

The gene calls are TRBV29-1 and TRBJ2-3; a possible D gene is TRBD1 (6 bases). The CDR3 length is 16 residues. Germline V gene sequence: CDR1 SQVTM, CDR2 ANQGSEA. Deletions cut 3 bases from V and 3 bases from J, with 19 bases between. CDR3 sequence reads: CSVDGKQGKRTDTQYF. The CDR3 DNA reads TGCAGCGTTGACGGAAAACAGGGAAAACGGACAGATACGCAGTATTTT.

The gene calls are TRBV6-5 and TRBJ2-7; D unclear. The CDR3 totals 14 residues. V dropped 6 bases and J dropped 6 bases, with 18 bases sitting between them. Germline lookup yields CDR1 MNHEY and CDR2 SVGAGI. The CDR3 DNA reads TGTGCCAGCAGACAAAGTAATCTACTGAGCGAGCAGTACTTC. This codes for CASRQSNLLSEQYF.

This clone has more than one count but fewer than ten. The chain couples TRBV7-9 to TRBJ2-1; 10 bases line up with TRBD2. Germline CDR1 and CDR2: SEHNR and FQNEAQ (reference sequence). The length of the CDR3 is 14 residues. The V gene end was trimmed by 3 bases and the J gene end by 5 bases; junction bases not matched to a gene: 1. CDR3: CASSFGTSDNEQFF. The CDR3 nucleotides are TGTGCCAGCAGCTTCGGGACTAGCGACAATGAGCAGTTCTTC.

The J gene is TRBJ2-1, the V gene TRBV18, with 12 bases that match TRBD2. V shed 3 bases and J 11 bases; nucleotides not matched to a gene: 11. This CDR3 spans 16 amino acids. Per germline, CDR1 KGHSH and CDR2 LQKENI. CDR3 DNA sequence: TGTGCCAGCTCACCTTCCCTAGCGGGGGGGGAGAATAAGCAGTTCTTC. Translating it yields CASSPSLAGGENKQFF.

This rearrangement joins TRBV5-1 to TRBJ2-5; 9 nucleotides align to TRBD1. V trimming: 7 bases; J trimming: 3 bases; junction bases outside the gene matches: 13. This CDR3 is built from 16 residues. The germline CDR1 and CDR2 sequences are SGHRS and YFSETQ. CDR3 residues: CASGSRTGTGKETQYF. The CDR3 DNA reads as TGCGCCAGCGGCTCAAGAACCGGGACAGGGAAAGAGACCCAGTACTTC. The full variable domain, completed using reference TRBV5-1 and TRBJ2-5, is KAGVTQTPRYLIKTRGQQVTLSCSPISGHRSVSWYQQTPGQGLQFLFEYFSETQRNKGNFPGRFSGRQFSNSRSEMNVSTLELGDSALYLCASGSRTGTGKETQYFGPGTRLLVL.

V usage is TRBV5-1 and J usage is TRBJ2-5; 10 nucleotides line up with TRBD2. Germline CDR1 and CDR2: SGHRS and YFSETQ. The CDR3 extends over 15 amino acids. V gave up 4 bases and J gave up 3 bases; unmatched junction bases: 6. The CDR3 loop reads CASSPGLAAKETQYF. The CDR3 nucleotides read TGCGCCAGCAGCCCCGGACTAGCGGCAAAAGAGACCCAGTACTTC. Combining the CDR3 with reference TRBV5-1 and TRBJ2-5 gives the whole variable domain KAGVTQTPRYLIKTRGQQVTLSCSPISGHRSVSWYQQTPGQGLQFLFEYFSETQRNKGNFPGRFSGRQFSNSRSEMNVSTLELGDSALYLCASSPGLAAKETQYFGPGTRLLVL.

The rearrangement uses TRBV7-9 and TRBJ2-5; D not resolved. Germline CDR1 reads SEHNR; CDR2 reads FQNEAQ (reference sequence). V was pared by 7 bases and J by 1 base, with 1 base between. The CDR3 loop spans 10 amino acids. CDR3 DNA: TGTGCCAGCACCCAAGAGACCCAGTACTTC. Translated: CASTQETQYF. Full variable domain (rest looked up from reference TRBV7-9 and TRBJ2-5): DTGVSQNPRHKITKRGQNVTFRCDPISEHNRLYWYRQTLGQGPEFLTYFQNEAQLEKSRLLSDRFSAERPKGSFSTLEIQRTEQGDSAMYLCASTQETQYFGPGTRLLVL.

This clone was seen many times. J is TRBJ2-2 and V is TRBV28; tentative D call: TRBD1 (5 bases). CDR3 length: 11 residues. Trimming took 10 bases from V and 8 from J, leaving 11 bases between them. Germline V gives CDR1 MDHEN, CDR2 SYDVKM. The CDR3 coding sequence is TGTGCCACCCGAAACAGGGGGGAGCTGTTTTTT. As protein: CATRNRGELFF. Filled out from reference TRBV28 and TRBJ2-2, the complete variable domain reads DVKVTQSSRYLVKRTGEKVFLECVQDMDHENMFWYRQDPGLGLRLIYFSYDVKMKEKGDIPEGYSVSREKKERFSLILESASTNQTSMYLCATRNRGELFFGEGSRLTVL.

The V gene is TRBV4-1, the J gene TRBJ1-2; weak D call: TRBD1 (5 bases). The CDR3 sequence is 15 residues long. With 0 bases removed from V and 9 bases from J, the gap between germline ends came to 17 bases. Germline CDR1 is MGHRA and CDR2 is YSYEKL. CDR3 residues: CASSQDSSPGRRYTF. As DNA, the CDR3 is TGCGCCAGCAGCCAAGATTCCTCGCCAGGGCGTCGCTACACCTTC.

V gene TRBV29-1 combines with J gene TRBJ2-3; TRBD2 matches 10 bases. Germline V gene data show CDR1 as SQVTM and CDR2 as ANQGSEA. J was trimmed by 4 bases and V by 4 bases; bases with no gene match: 5. CDR3 length equals 14 residues. CDR3 sequence reads: CSVGISGGADTQYF. As DNA, the CDR3 is TGCAGCGTTGGAATAAGCGGGGGGGCAGATACGCAGTATTTT.

The chain uses TRBV30 and TRBJ2-7, with TRBD1 matching 9 bases. The germline CDR1 and CDR2 sequences are GTSNPN and SVGIG (reference sequence). The ends lost 0 bases at V and 12 bases at J; junction bases unmatched: 9. CDR3 length: 13 residues. In nucleotides, the CDR3 is TGTGCCTGGAGTGTACGGGACAGGGCGCCCGTGTACTTC. It encodes CAWSVRDRAPVYF.

This chain uses TRBV29-1 with TRBJ2-7, with 11 bases that match TRBD2. The CDR3 sequence is 16 residues long. The J segment lost 2 bases and the V segment lost 6 bases, leaving 12 bases of the junction unmatched. Germline V gene data show CDR1 as SQVTM and CDR2 as ANQGSEA. CDR3 bases: TGCAGCGTAACCGGGACTAGCGGATACCGAACCTACGAGCAGTACTTC. This sequence encodes CSVTGTSGYRTYEQYF.

The chain has TRBV7-9 and TRBJ1-1; 8 bases match TRBD1. Trimming cost V 3 bases and J 5 bases; bases outside gene matches: 5. The CDR3 covers 14 residues. Germline-derived CDR1 and CDR2 are SEHNR and FQNEAQ (reference sequence). DNA of the CDR3: TGTGCCAGCAGCTTGGCGACAGGGGATACTGAAGCTTTCTTT. Translated, it gives CASSLATGDTEAFF. Based on the CDR3 plus reference TRBV7-9 and TRBJ1-1, the full variable domain is DTGVSQNPRHKITKRGQNVTFRCDPISEHNRLYWYRQTLGQGPEFLTYFQNEAQLEKSRLLSDRFSAERPKGSFSTLEIQRTEQGDSAMYLCASSLATGDTEAFFGQGTRLTVV.

The genes are TRBV7-8 and TRBJ1-2; TRBD1 aligns across 8 bases. Looked up from germline, CDR1 is SGHVS and CDR2 is FQNEAQ. The CDR3 loop spans 16 amino acids. After removal of 5 bases from V and 0 bases from J, the junction contained 8 bases not matched to a gene. The CDR3 coding sequence is TGTGCCAGCAGCCCCGGGGTGACAGGGGCTAACTATGGCTACACCTTC. Protein: CASSPGVTGANYGYTF.

This clone was observed a few times. The chain recombines TRBV7-6 with TRBJ2-2, with 8 bases fitting TRBD1. V shed 7 bases, J shed 7 bases, and the junction held 14 bases outside the gene matches. The germline V gene has CDR1 SGHVS and CDR2 FNYEAQ. This CDR3 contains 16 residues. This CDR3 reads CASTLGAGGAGGELFF. Here the CDR3 DNA reads TGTGCCAGCACCCTAGGGGCAGGGGGCGCCGGCGGGGAGCTGTTTTTT.

This clone has a handful of counts. The V call is TRBV29-1, the J call TRBJ1-5; tentative D call: TRBD1 (5 bases). V lost 4 bases and J 6 bases, leaving 13 bases between the germline ends. The CDR3 consists of 13 residues. The V gene's germline CDR1 is SQVTM and CDR2 ANQGSEA. DNA for the CDR3: TGCAGCGTTGGTCAGGGTGTTGGTCAGCCCCAGCATTTT. Translating it yields CSVGQGVGQPQHF.

The table lists this clone with a few counts. The chain uses TRBV30 and TRBJ1-1; D perhaps matches TRBD1 (5 bases). Trimming pared 4 bases from V and 7 bases from J, leaving 22 bases between. The CDR3 sequence is 15 residues long. The germline V gene encodes CDR1 GTSNPN and CDR2 SVGIG (reference sequence). The CDR3 is CAWNRAGSGRVEAFF. The CDR3 DNA reads as TGTGCCTGGAATCGGGCAGGGTCGGGGAGGGTTGAAGCTTTCTTT. Variable domain in full (rest from reference TRBV30 and TRBJ1-1): SQTIHQWPATLVQPVGSPLSLECTVEGTSNPNLYWYRQAAGRGLQLLFYSVGIGQISSEVPQNLSASRPQDRQFILSSKKLLLSDSGFYLCAWNRAGSGRVEAFFGQGTRLTVV.

This clone was counted only a few times. The V gene is TRBV7-9, the J gene TRBJ1-2, with 8 positions matching TRBD1. The CDR3 runs 14 residues. Germline V CDR1 and CDR2: SEHNR, FQNEAQ (reference sequence). With V trimmed by 3 bases and J by 4 bases, 4 bases remained unmatched. The CDR3 reads CASSFDRGIYGYTF. The DNA for the CDR3 is TGTGCCAGCAGCTTTGACAGGGGCATCTATGGCTACACCTTC.